This TCR beta chain was captured by sequencing in a study of blood T cell repertoires in COVID-19. For the study at large: There were acute and convalescent COVID-19 samples, and they came from the United States, Italy and Spain. The cDNA or gDNA used as material had been derived from T cells, B-cell-depleted T cells, or PBMCs.

Original handling: Using reference gene primer amplification, nucleated cell counts were estimated. Libraries were prepared by immunoSEQ multiplex PCR; TCRdb keeps only in-frame clonotypes and omits some of them. V, J and clone size were drawn from that table, and D and trimming were deduced from the DNA. The sample lists some 100,000 clones, about three quarters occurring once. The specimen was peripheral blood. The TCR was taken from a man in his sixties or seventies with acute or convalescent COVID-19.

The CDR3 sequence: CAWSPLSGGFGELFF. The DNA of the CDR3 is TGTGCCTGGAGTCCCCTGTCAGGGGGCTTCGGGGAGCTGTTTTTT. The rearrangement links TRBV30 to TRBJ2-2; TRBD1 matches at 8 bases. This CDR3 has 15 residues. In germline, CDR1 is GTSNPN, CDR2 SVGIG (reference sequence). The J segment lost 7 bases and the V segment lost 2 bases, leaving 9 bases of the junction unmatched.